Listed here are 7 T cell receptor beta chains from one sample, sequenced in a study of response to subunit inactivated influenza vaccine. MiXCR, run by TCRdb on the RT-PCR reads, gives a single entry per CDR3 protein. The profile shows roughly 650,000 distinct CDR3 sequences, approximately 14% of them singletons. The material sequenced was PBMCs from blood, taken 11 to 12 days after vaccination. These receptors were obtained from a man over 45 who received an inactivated influenza vaccine.

This clonotype has more than one count but fewer than ten. V gene TRBV29-1 combines with J gene TRBJ2-7; D is undetermined. The length of the CDR3 is 13 residues. Germline assignment: CDR1 SQVTM and CDR2 ANQGSEA. The V gene lost 2 bases and the J gene lost 5 bases, with 13 bases spanning the gap. The chain's CDR3 is CSVELPYLNEQYF. The CDR3 DNA is TGCAGCGTTGAACTTCCCTACTTAAACGAGCAGTACTTC.

With respect to this clonotype: The junction departs from germline at one end; a sequencing error may be responsible. As DNA, the CDR3 is TGCAGTGCTAGAATACCGACAGGGGGTGCGTGTTTT. Amino acids: CSARIPTGGACF. V gene TRBV20-1 combines with J gene TRBJ1-3; TRBD1 matches at 9 bases. The CDR3 contains 12 residues. CDR1 DFQATT and CDR2 SNEGSKA come from the germline V gene (reference sequence).

V gene TRBV7-9 combines with J gene TRBJ2-4; the D gene is possibly TRBD2 (7 bases). Trimming pared 5 bases from V and 1 base from J, leaving 15 bases between. The CDR3 has 16 amino acids. Looked up from germline, CDR1 is SEHNR and CDR2 is FQNEAQ (reference sequence). CDR3 sequence: CASSVKGGVAKNIQYF. CDR3 nucleotides: TGTGCCAGCAGCGTCAAGGGGGGGGTGGCCAAAAACATTCAGTACTTC.

This clonotype has just a few counts. The genes are TRBV6-5 and TRBJ2-1, with 7 bases fitting TRBD1. The CDR3 extends over 13 amino acids. The J segment lost 12 bases and the V segment lost 2 bases, leaving 7 bases of the junction unmatched. Germline CDR1 is MNHEY and CDR2 is SVGAGI. CDR3 region: CASSYDRAASQFF. The CDR3 bases are TGTGCCAGCAGTTACGACAGGGCCGCCTCGCAGTTCTTC.

The CDR3 sequence: CASSLGVSADTQYF. CDR3 nucleotides: TGTGCCAGCAGCTTAGGGGTCAGCGCAGATACGCAGTATTTT. The rearrangement uses TRBV7-3 and TRBJ2-3, with D hard to call. This CDR3 contains 14 residues. The germline CDR1 and CDR2 sequences are SGHTA and FQGTGA. Trimming removed 2 bases from V and 4 bases from J, with 10 bases in between. The whole variable domain, filled in from reference TRBV7-3 and TRBJ2-3, reads GAGVSQTPSNKVTEKGKYVELRCDPISGHTALYWYRQSLGQGPEFLIYFQGTGAADDSGLPNDRFFAVRPEGSVSTLKIQRTERGDSAVYLCASSLGVSADTQYFGPGTRLTVL.

The V gene is TRBV5-7, the J gene TRBJ2-3, with a tentative D call TRBD1 (6 bases). TRBV5-7 is placed among ORFs of uncertain function. The CDR3 has 12 amino acids. V lost 4 bases and J lost 12, with 15 bases in between. CDR3 loop: CASSPWGQGQYF. In DNA form, the CDR3 reads TGTGCCAGCAGCCCCTGGGGGCAGGGTCAGTATTTT.

The CDR3 coding sequence is TGTGCCAGCAGTTTAGATGTCAGCTCCTACGAGCAGTACTTC. The encoded protein is CASSLDVSSYEQYF. V and J are TRBV12-3 or TRBV12-4 and TRBJ2-7, with D uncertain. This CDR3 has 14 residues. V lost 1 base and J 0 bases, leaving 7 bases between the germline ends.